The source of this TCR beta chain is a study of CD8 T cells in ankylosing spondylitis. General study results and limits: Characteristic of ankylosing spondylitis blood, it appeared, was a TCR beta motif comprising roughly 8 highly homologous variants. Disease-linked clones had a CD8+ phenotype and relatively low frequency in peripheral blood. Within matched ankylosing spondylitis synovial fluid, disease-linked clones were reportedly significantly enriched.

Libraries of TCR beta came from quantitative 5'-RACE with molecular barcodes. Using its own MiXCR run on the 5' RACE reads, TCRdb lists one record per CDR3 protein. The table lists 120,000 or so distinct CDR3 sequences, roughly 13% of them singletons. As concerns this clonotype: Its antigen is unknown.

V lost 3 bases and J 2 bases, leaving 11 bases between the germline ends. The CDR3 runs 15 residues. The V call is TRBV12-3 or TRBV12-4, the J call TRBJ1-3; no firm D call. Source material: blood, either unsorted or a sorted T cell fraction (not recorded which). This clonotype was sampled from a female donor with ankylosing spondylitis or in good health (not recorded which). CDR3 sequence reads: CASSFTDTPGNTIYF. Here the CDR3 DNA reads TGTGCCAGCAGTTTTACAGACACCCCTGGAAACACCATATATTTT.